These T cell receptor beta chains were read from a single sample in a study of human T cells and chemical hapten exposure. One entry per CDR3 protein results from TCRdb running MiXCR on the RACE reads. This table holds some 32,000 distinct CDR3 sequences, approximately 5.8% found once. Here the sequenced sample was whole blood, taken in connection with sensitization to the hapten diphenylcyclopropenone (DPC). The receptors come from a man aged 30 to 45 with alopecia areata. Some clones in this sample may be carry-over from other donors' samples. Both conserved end residues are part of each CDR3. A D gene is named only where the DNA matches it firmly. Clone size appears in some rows only: once, few, many, or a class for an expanded clone.

abundance,j_gene,d_gene,v_gene,CDR3nt,CDR3aa
medium-sized,TRBJ2-7,NA,TRBV7-2,TGTGCCAGCAGCTTAGAACGGGTCTCCTACGAGCAGTACTTC,CASSLERVSYEQYF
many,TRBJ2-5,NA,TRBV29-1,TGCAGCGTTGTGGAGACGCAAGAGACCCAGTACTTC,CSVVETQETQYF
many,TRBJ2-5,TRBD2,TRBV7-9,TGTGCCAGCAGCCCCGGGACTAAGGAAGAGACCCAGTACTTC,CASSPGTKEETQYF
many,TRBJ1-1,NA,TRBV5-4,TGTGCCAGCAGCTTGGAAGGGATGAGAACTGAAGCTTTCTTT,CASSLEGMRTEAFF
many,TRBJ2-1,NA,TRBV12-3/TRBV12-4,TGTGCCAGCAGTTCCGGGACCCTAGCTAGTTTTAATGAGCAGTTCTTC,CASSSGTLASFNEQFF
medium-sized,TRBJ2-1,TRBD2,TRBV12-3/TRBV12-4,TGTGCCAGCAGTTTTAGCGGGGGGTTTCACAATGAGCAGTTCTTC,CASSFSGGFHNEQFF
many,TRBJ2-7,NA,TRBV7-2,TGTGCCAGCGCCCTTGGAGGAGCGGTGTACGAGCAGTACTTC,CASALGGAVYEQYF
many,TRBJ2-1,NA,TRBV6-1,TGTGCCAGCCGAGGACTGAACTACAATGAGCAGTTCTTC,CASRGLNYNEQFF
many,TRBJ2-2,TRBD1,TRBV7-9,TGTGCCAGCAGCTCCCCGACAGGGGGGGACACCGGGGAGCTGTTTTTT,CASSSPTGGDTGELFF
NA,TRBJ1-5,NA,TRBV7-2,TGTGCCAGCAGCCCCGGGACCCCGGGGGGTCCCCAGCATTTT,CASSPGTPGGPQHF
NA,TRBJ2-1,NA,TRBV4-1,TGCGCCAGCAGCCAACAAACACTTTCGGTGGACAATGAGCAGTTCTTC,CASSQQTLSVDNEQFF
many,TRBJ2-6,NA,TRBV29-1,TGCAGCGTTCAAGGGGACTCCGGGGCCAACGTCCTGACTTTC,CSVQGDSGANVLTF
many,TRBJ1-6,TRBD1,TRBV5-5,TGTGCCAGCAGCCCGGTGGGGACAGGCGATTCACCCCTCCACTTT,CASSPVGTGDSPLHF
many,TRBJ1-1,NA,TRBV2,TGTGCCAGCAGTGAATCCCCATCCCATGGTTTCTTT,CASSESPSHGFF
many,TRBJ2-1,NA,TRBV20-1,TGCAGTGCTAGCATTCCGCACCGAGGAAGCAATGAGCAGTTCTTC,CSASIPHRGSNEQFF
many,TRBJ2-3,NA,TRBV24-1,TGTGCCGCCGCTAGCACAGATACGCAGTATTTT,CAAASTDTQYF
many,TRBJ1-3,NA,TRBV29-1,TGCAGCGTTGTATTGCAGAGAACATATGGAAACACCATATATTTT,CSVVLQRTYGNTIYF
many,TRBJ2-3,TRBD2,TRBV9,TGTGCCAGCAGCGCTCCTAGCGGGGGGAACACAGATACGCAGTATTTT,CASSAPSGGNTDTQYF
many,TRBJ2-3,NA,TRBV5-6,TGTGCCAGCAGCTTGGTAGCAAATAGGGATACGCAGTATTTT,CASSLVANRDTQYF
NA,TRBJ1-5,NA,TRBV20-1,TGCAGTGCTAGAGGAGAAGGTATCGGTGGCAATCAGCCCCAGCATTTT,CSARGEGIGGNQPQHF
NA,TRBJ1-5,NA,TRBV12-3/TRBV12-4,TGTGCCAGCAGTTCAGGGTTTAGCAATCAGCCCCAGCATTTT,CASSSGFSNQPQHF
many,TRBJ2-6,NA,TRBV4-3,TGCGCCAGCAGCCAAGATCCCCTCTCTGGGGCCAACGTCCTGACTTTC,CASSQDPLSGANVLTF
many,TRBJ2-2,NA,TRBV6-6,TGTGCCACCAGAAGAGAGGGAGTGGTAACCGGGGAGCTGTTTTTT,CATRREGVVTGELFF
many,TRBJ2-1,TRBD2,TRBV11-2,TGTGCCAGCAGCCGGGAGGCAGGTGCGGCGGGAAATGAGCAGTTCTTC,CASSREAGAAGNEQFF
many,TRBJ2-2,TRBD2,TRBV6-1,TGTGCCAGCAGTCGACTAGCGGTGAACACCGGGGAGCTGTTTTTT,CASSRLAVNTGELFF
many,TRBJ2-7,NA,TRBV12-3/TRBV12-4,TGTGCCAGCAGTACGCAACCCGACAGGAGCTCCTACGAGCAGTACTTC,CASSTQPDRSSYEQYF
many,TRBJ2-1,NA,TRBV30,TGTGCCTGGGCTATTGGAGATGAGCAGTTCTTC,CAWAIGDEQFF
many,TRBJ1-2,TRBD1,TRBV6-6,TGTGCCAGCAACACAGGGGGCGGCTACACCTTC,CASNTGGGYTF
NA,TRBJ2-5,TRBD1,TRBV27,TGTGCCAGCAGCCGCGAAGCGGACAGGGGGTTTGGGGAGACCCAGTACTTC,CASSREADRGFGETQYF
many,TRBJ2-1,TRBD2,TRBV20-1,TGCAGTGCAGGGACTAGCGGGTTTCTAAAGGAGCAGTTCTTC,CSAGTSGFLKEQFF
many,TRBJ2-5,TRBD2,TRBV12-3/TRBV12-4,TGTGCCAGCAGTCCTAGGAGGACTAGCGGGGAGACCCAGTACTTC,CASSPRRTSGETQYF
many,TRBJ1-2,TRBD1,TRBV19,TGTGCCAGTAGTATTAATACGAGGTTCGGGACAGGGGTTATCGGCTATGGCTACACCTTC,CASSINTRFGTGVIGYGYTF
NA,TRBJ2-6,NA,TRBV29-1,TGCAGCGTTGAAGGTCACGGAGGCTCTGGGGCCAACGTCCTGACTTTC,CSVEGHGGSGANVLTF
many,TRBJ2-1,NA,TRBV20-1,TGCAGTGCTAGAGATCACGGGAGTGAGCAGTTCTTC,CSARDHGSEQFF
many,TRBJ2-1,NA,TRBV5-1,TGCGCCAGCAGCTTGGGTGACAGGTACAATGAGCAGTTCTTC,CASSLGDRYNEQFF
many,TRBJ2-1,TRBD2,TRBV9,TGTGCCAGCCGCGGACTAGCGGGGGGGCCGTCCGATGAGCAGTTCTTC,CASRGLAGGPSDEQFF
many,TRBJ1-3,NA,TRBV7-2,TGTGCCAGCAGCTTCGGGGCCGCCTCTGGAAACACCATATATTTT,CASSFGAASGNTIYF